Listed here are 31 T cell receptor beta chains from one sample, sequenced in a study of T-cell reconstitution after alpha-beta-depleted transplantation in children. For TCRbeta, the library was prepared with unique molecular identifiers. TCRdb reprocessed the PCR reads with MiXCR, giving one entry per CDR3 protein. The sample yields around 600,000 distinct CDR3 sequences, approximately 16% seen once. The sequencing here drew on PBMCs from the stem cell graft donor, taken from the stem cell graft. The receptors come from a human donor who donated a stem cell graft to a child with acute myeloid leukemia.

This clonotype was seen ten or more times. V usage is TRBV7-2 and J usage is TRBJ2-1; 14 positions agree with TRBD2. Germline assignment: CDR1 SGHTA and CDR2 FQGNSA. The CDR3 spans 15 residues. The J segment lost 12 bases and the V segment lost 5 bases, leaving 9 bases of the junction unmatched. CDR3 sequence reads: CASSTTSGGGGVQFF. CDR3 coding DNA: TGTGCCAGCAGCACGACTAGCGGGGGGGGCGGTGTGCAGTTCTTC.

The chain employs TRBV7-8 and TRBJ1-2; weak D call: TRBD1 (6 bases). This CDR3 is built from 16 residues. V gave up 1 base and J gave up 3 bases, with 15 bases separating them. Germline V CDR1 and CDR2: SGHVS, FQNEAQ. CDR3 residues: CASSLGTGRAHYGYTF. In DNA form, the CDR3 reads TGTGCCAGCAGCTTAGGCACAGGGAGGGCTCACTATGGCTACACCTTC. The full variable domain, its missing parts supplied by reference TRBV7-8 and TRBJ1-2, is GAGVSQSPRYKVAKRGQDVALRCDPISGHVSLFWYQQALGQGPEFLTYFQNEAQLDKSGLPSDRFFAERPEGSVSTLKIQRTQQEDSAVYLCASSLGTGRAHYGYTFGSGTRLTVV.

This clonotype was seen only a few times. The CDR3 reads CASSRVGMKDSPLHF. CDR3 in DNA: TGTGCCAGCAGCCGGGTCGGCATGAAAGATTCACCCCTCCACTTT. The chain recombines TRBV7-6 with TRBJ1-6, with D unresolved. Trimming cost V 5 bases and J 8 bases, with 16 bases left between them. The CDR3 extends over 15 amino acids. CDR1 is SGHVS, CDR2 FNYEAQ, per germline.

This clonotype was counted between two and nine times. The chain joins TRBV6-1 to TRBJ2-1; D may be TRBD2 (7 bases). The germline V gene has CDR1 MNHNS and CDR2 SASEGT. V lost 7 bases to trimming and J lost 2 bases, with 21 bases between them. This CDR3 comprises 17 residues. The CDR3 loop reads CASTDGGGGATYNEQFF. The DNA for the CDR3 is TGTGCCAGCACCGACGGTGGAGGGGGGGCGACCTACAATGAGCAGTTCTTC.

The chain recombines TRBV28 with TRBJ2-7; tentatively, D is TRBD2 (5 bases). Looked up from germline, CDR1 is MDHEN and CDR2 is SYDVKM. This CDR3 has 13 residues. V shed 4 bases and J shed 4 bases, with 11 bases lying between them. CDR3 amino acids: CASSSPSGYEQYV. The CDR3 DNA sequence: TGTGCCAGCAGTTCCCCGTCGGGGTACGAGCAGTACGTC.

V gene TRBV15 combines with J gene TRBJ2-1; possibly TRBD1 for D (6 bases). The V gene lost 0 bases and the J gene lost 9 bases, with 21 bases spanning the gap. CDR1 and CDR2 from the germline V gene are LNHNV and YYDKDF (reference sequence). This CDR3 is 17 amino acids long. The CDR3 DNA reads TGTGCCACCAGCAGAGATAGGAAGACGGGGCAGGGGATTGAGCAGTTCTTC. It is translated as CATSRDRKTGQGIEQFF.

This rearrangement joins TRBV6-5 to TRBJ2-2, with 9 positions matching TRBD1. V was clipped by 1 base and J by 5 bases; unmatched bases: 8. The CDR3 covers 17 residues. Germline V gene data show CDR1 as MNHEY and CDR2 as SVGAGI. This chain's CDR3 is CASSYYWAGTGTGELFF. CDR3 sequence (DNA): TGTGCCAGCAGTTACTATTGGGCCGGGACAGGGACCGGGGAGCTGTTTTTT.

This clonotype was found many times. This sequence joins TRBV29-1 and TRBJ2-5; weak D call: TRBD1 (7 bases). The CDR3 has 13 residues. Trimming took 5 bases from V and 5 from J, leaving 15 bases between them. Germline CDR1 is SQVTM and CDR2 is ANQGSEA. In nucleotides, the CDR3 is TGCAGCGTTCCTGGGGCAGGGGGGGAGACCCAGTACTTC. It encodes CSVPGAGGETQYF.

The chain couples TRBV29-1 to TRBJ2-2; D is perhaps TRBD1 (5 bases). The CDR3 consists of 13 residues. Germline V gene sequence: CDR1 SQVTM, CDR2 ANQGSEA. The V end was cut by 4 bases, the J end by 2 bases, with 8 bases between. This CDR3 is CSVAWGNTGELFF. The CDR3 DNA sequence: TGCAGCGTTGCCTGGGGCAACACCGGGGAGCTGTTTTTT.

The chain is built from TRBV27 and TRBJ1-1; no reliable D call. V lost 2 bases and J lost 0, with 10 bases in between. CDR3 length: 15 amino acids. The V gene's germline CDR1 is MNHEY and CDR2 SMNVEV (reference sequence). CDR3 DNA sequence: TGTGCCAGCAGTTTAGTCCCGACCATGAACACTGAAGCTTTCTTT. Translated: CASSLVPTMNTEAFF.

The chain couples TRBV6-4 to TRBJ2-2; D is ambiguous. V lost 3 bases and J 1 base, leaving 6 bases between the germline ends. Germline V gene lookup returns CDR1 MRHNA and CDR2 SNTAGT. The CDR3 runs 14 residues. The CDR3 loop is CASSEEKNTGELFF. The CDR3 nucleotides read TGTGCCAGCAGTGAAGAGAAGAACACCGGGGAGCTGTTTTTT.

CDR3 DNA: TGTGCCAGCAGCTTGGACTGGCGGGGAGGGAATGAGCAGTTCTTC. Translated: CASSLDWRGGNEQFF. This rearrangement joins TRBV5-6 to TRBJ2-1; TRBD2 aligns across 7 bases. This CDR3 is built from 15 residues. In germline, CDR1 is SGHDT, CDR2 YYEEEE. The V gene end was trimmed by 0 bases and the J gene end by 7 bases; junction bases not matched to a gene: 7.

This clonotype was detected a few times. The chain carries TRBV2 and TRBJ2-1, with 7 bases matching TRBD2. CDR1 and CDR2 (germline): SNHLY, FYNNEI. Trimming removed 8 bases from V and 7 bases from J; junction bases left unmatched: 17. The length of the CDR3 is 16 residues. CDR3 DNA: TGTGCCAGCTTGGGCGAGCGGTGGGGGGGAACAAATGAGCAGTTCTTC. This codes for CASLGERWGGTNEQFF. The whole variable domain, filled in from reference TRBV2 and TRBJ2-1, reads EPEVTQTPSHQVTQMGQEVILRCVPISNHLYFYWYRQILGQKVEFLVSFYNNEISEKSEIFDDQFSVERPDGSNFTLKIRSTKLEDSAMYFCASLGERWGGTNEQFFGPGTRLTVL.

This clonotype was seen at least ten times. In nucleotides, the CDR3 is TGCAGTGCTAGAGGCTCACAGCGAAACTATGGCTACACCTTC. This translates into CSARGSQRNYGYTF. The V call is TRBV20-1, the J call TRBJ1-2, with D unresolved. This CDR3 has 14 residues. Per germline, CDR1 DFQATT and CDR2 SNEGSKA (reference sequence). The V gene lost 1 base and the J gene lost 2 bases, with 11 bases spanning the gap.

This clonotype was counted many times. The rearrangement joins TRBV29-1 to TRBJ2-3, with no clear D. The V end was cut by 5 bases, the J end by 4 bases, with 10 bases between. The CDR3 length is 12 residues. The germline CDR1 and CDR2 sequences are SQVTM and ANQGSEA. In DNA, the CDR3 is TGCAGCGTTATATTGGGCTCAGATACGCAGTATTTT. Translating it yields CSVILGSDTQYF.

Only a few counts were recorded for this clonotype. The chain has TRBV15 and TRBJ1-1; TRBD1 is a possible D gene (5 bases). V lost 3 bases and J 5 bases, leaving 10 bases between the germline ends. This CDR3 contains 13 residues. CDR1 and CDR2 (germline): LNHNV, YYDKDF (reference sequence). CDR3 sequence (DNA): TGTGCCACCAGCAGTGGGGGGGTGACTGAAGCTTTCTTT. Its translation: CATSSGGVTEAFF.

This clonotype was recorded a few times. The rearrangement joins TRBV5-1 to TRBJ2-2; D call uncertain. Trimming left V 4 bases short and J 7 bases short, with 8 bases between. Germline loops: CDR1 SGHRS, CDR2 YFSETQ. CDR3 length: 12 residues. The CDR3 DNA reads as TGCGCCAGCAGCCCCCAGTACGGGGAGCTGTTTTTT. It specifies CASSPQYGELFF.

The sample holds a few counts of this clonotype. This chain uses TRBV11-2 with TRBJ2-6; D is undetermined. Trimming removed 5 bases from V and 0 bases from J, with 8 bases in between. CDR3 size: 15 residues. The germline CDR1 and CDR2 sequences are SGHAT and FQNNGV. The CDR3 coding sequence is TGTGCCAGCAGCGCCATAATCTCTGGGGCCAACGTCCTGACTTTC. Residues: CASSAIISGANVLTF. The full variable domain, with the rest looked up from reference TRBV11-2 and TRBJ2-6, is EAGVAQSPRYKIIEKRQSVAFWCNPISGHATLYWYQQILGQGPKLLIQFQNNGVVDDSQLPKDRFSAERLKGVDSTLKIQPAKLEDSAVYLCASSAIISGANVLTFGAGSRLTVL.

A few counts support this clonotype. The chain is built from TRBV12-3 or TRBV12-4 and TRBJ2-2; D may be TRBD1 (7 bases). The CDR3 consists of 15 residues. With 6 bases removed from V and 2 bases from J, the gap between germline ends came to 13 bases. The CDR3 region has the DNA TGTGCCAGCAGGGCGGGACAGCCTAACACCGGGGAGCTGTTTTTT. Its translation is CASRAGQPNTGELFF.

In DNA, the CDR3 is TGTGCCAGCAGGGACGTAATGAACACTGAAGCTTTCTTT. Amino acids: CASRDVMNTEAFF. The chain uses TRBV28 and TRBJ1-1, with D hard to call. The CDR3 extends over 13 amino acids. The V and J ends lost 6 bases and 0 bases respectively, with 8 bases between them. From germline, CDR1 is MDHEN and CDR2 SYDVKM.

J is TRBJ1-1 and V is TRBV4-1, with D possibly being TRBD1 (5 bases). This CDR3 has 15 residues. Deletions cut 1 base from V and 3 bases from J, with 12 bases between. The germline V gene has CDR1 MGHRA and CDR2 YSYEKL. The CDR3 sequence is CASSQGRGWDTEAFF. Written as DNA, the CDR3 is TGCGCCAGCAGCCAAGGGAGGGGCTGGGACACTGAAGCTTTCTTT.

V usage is TRBV15 and J usage is TRBJ2-1; 10 bases agree with TRBD2. The J segment lost 6 bases and the V segment lost 0 bases, leaving 11 bases of the junction unmatched. From germline, CDR1 is LNHNV and CDR2 YYDKDF (reference sequence). This CDR3 spans 18 amino acids. CDR3: CATSRDRASGGPGNEQFF. The CDR3 DNA sequence: TGTGCCACCAGCAGAGATAGGGCTAGCGGGGGACCCGGCAATGAGCAGTTCTTC.

The gene calls are TRBV3-1 and TRBJ1-1; 10 bases agree with TRBD1. The germline gives CDR1 LGHDT, CDR2 YNNKEL (reference sequence). The CDR3 runs 19 residues. V was pared by 4 bases and J by 0 bases, with 14 bases of the junction left unmatched. The CDR3 DNA is TGTGCCAGCAGCCCCGGACCATGGACAGGGGGATCCGTGAACACTGAAGCTTTCTTT. Translating it yields CASSPGPWTGGSVNTEAFF.

V usage is TRBV27 and J usage is TRBJ2-1; 7 bases are shared with TRBD1. The V gene's germline CDR1 is MNHEY and CDR2 SMNVEV (reference sequence). This CDR3 contains 15 residues. J gave up 4 bases and V 5 bases, and 8 bases lay outside the gene matches. CDR3 bases: TGTGCCAGCAGTGTAGCTGGGACAGTGTACAATGAGCAGTTCTTC. Translated, it gives CASSVAGTVYNEQFF.

In this sample, this clonotype turned up many times. The chain links TRBV20-1 to TRBJ2-3; TRBD2 matches at 8 bases. The CDR3 extends over 13 amino acids. Germline CDR1 DFQATT, CDR2 SNEGSKA (reference sequence). J was trimmed by 3 bases and V by 6 bases; bases with no gene match: 5. CDR3 amino acids: CSARSGETDTQYF. CDR3 coding DNA: TGCAGTGCACGTAGCGGGGAGACAGATACGCAGTATTTT.

Only a few counts were recorded for this clonotype. The rearrangement links TRBV18 to TRBJ2-2, with unresolved D. V lost 2 bases and J lost 3, with 10 bases in between. From germline, CDR1 is KGHSH and CDR2 LQKENI. This CDR3 comprises 15 residues. CDR3 DNA sequence: TGTGCCAGCTCACCAATGGCAGAGGACACCGGGGAGCTGTTTTTT. It codes for CASSPMAEDTGELFF.

This clonotype was observed many times. The chain is built from TRBV12-3 or TRBV12-4 and TRBJ1-6, with 9 nucleotides matching TRBD1. CDR3 length: 15 amino acids. The J segment lost 7 bases and the V segment lost 4 bases, leaving 5 bases of the junction unmatched. This CDR3 reads CASSSPGQGNSPLHF. Written as DNA, the CDR3 is TGTGCCAGCAGTTCGCCGGGACAGGGCAATTCACCCCTCCACTTT.

The chain links TRBV11-1 to TRBJ2-1; the match to TRBD1 covers 9 bases. The CDR3 runs 18 residues. Germline trimming cut 5 bases from V and 9 bases from J; bases unmatched to any gene: 20. Germline lookup yields CDR1 SGHAT and CDR2 FQDESV (reference sequence). DNA of the CDR3: TGTGCCAGCAGCCCAGGGTGGGGGACAGGGCCCCTCTTGGGTGAGCAGTTCTTC. This gives the protein CASSPGWGTGPLLGEQFF. The complete variable domain, with remaining parts taken from reference TRBV11-1 and TRBJ2-1, reads EAEVAQSPRYKITEKSQAVAFWCDPISGHATLYWYRQILGQGPELLVQFQDESVVDDSQLPKDRFSAERLKGVDSTLKIQPAELGDSAMYLCASSPGWGTGPLLGEQFFGPGTRLTVL.

The gene calls are TRBV7-2 and TRBJ1-2; D remains unclear. CDR3 size: 16 residues. Trimming stripped 5 bases from V and 3 bases from J, with 19 bases between. Per the germline V gene, CDR1 is SGHTA and CDR2 is FQGNSA. CDR3: CASSTLLAGSYYGYTF. The CDR3 DNA follows: TGTGCCAGCAGCACGCTTCTCGCGGGGTCTTACTATGGCTACACCTTC. The full variable domain, with the rest looked up from reference TRBV7-2 and TRBJ1-2, is GAGVSQSPSNKVTEKGKDVELRCDPISGHTALYWYRQSLGQGLEFLIYFQGNSAPDKSGLPSDRFSAERTGGSVSTLTIQRTQQEDSAVYLCASSTLLAGSYYGYTFGSGTRLTVV.

This clonotype has a count of ten or more. The chain links TRBV12-3 or TRBV12-4 to TRBJ1-5; possible D gene TRBD1, 5 bases. The CDR3 consists of 15 residues. Trimming stripped 5 bases from V and 0 bases from J, with 11 bases between. The CDR3 DNA is TGTGCCAGCAGTCCCGGGGCTGTTAGCAATCAGCCCCAGCATTTT. Encoded protein: CASSPGAVSNQPQHF.

The V call is TRBV19, the J call TRBJ1-1, with D tentatively TRBD1 (6 bases). Germline V lookup: CDR1 LNHDA, CDR2 SQIVND (reference sequence). V lost 5 bases and J 4 bases, leaving 17 bases between the germline ends. This CDR3 region has 15 residues. Here the CDR3 DNA reads TGTGCCAGTAGTCCCATTGGGGGCGAAGGCACTGAAGCTTTCTTT. Its translation: CASSPIGGEGTEAFF. The full variable domain, rest sourced from reference TRBV19 and TRBJ1-1, is DGGITQSPKYLFRKEGQNVTLSCEQNLNHDAMYWYRQDPGQGLRLIYYSQIVNDFQKGDIAEGYSVSREKKESFPLTVTSAQKNPTAFYLCASSPIGGEGTEAFFGQGTRLTVV.